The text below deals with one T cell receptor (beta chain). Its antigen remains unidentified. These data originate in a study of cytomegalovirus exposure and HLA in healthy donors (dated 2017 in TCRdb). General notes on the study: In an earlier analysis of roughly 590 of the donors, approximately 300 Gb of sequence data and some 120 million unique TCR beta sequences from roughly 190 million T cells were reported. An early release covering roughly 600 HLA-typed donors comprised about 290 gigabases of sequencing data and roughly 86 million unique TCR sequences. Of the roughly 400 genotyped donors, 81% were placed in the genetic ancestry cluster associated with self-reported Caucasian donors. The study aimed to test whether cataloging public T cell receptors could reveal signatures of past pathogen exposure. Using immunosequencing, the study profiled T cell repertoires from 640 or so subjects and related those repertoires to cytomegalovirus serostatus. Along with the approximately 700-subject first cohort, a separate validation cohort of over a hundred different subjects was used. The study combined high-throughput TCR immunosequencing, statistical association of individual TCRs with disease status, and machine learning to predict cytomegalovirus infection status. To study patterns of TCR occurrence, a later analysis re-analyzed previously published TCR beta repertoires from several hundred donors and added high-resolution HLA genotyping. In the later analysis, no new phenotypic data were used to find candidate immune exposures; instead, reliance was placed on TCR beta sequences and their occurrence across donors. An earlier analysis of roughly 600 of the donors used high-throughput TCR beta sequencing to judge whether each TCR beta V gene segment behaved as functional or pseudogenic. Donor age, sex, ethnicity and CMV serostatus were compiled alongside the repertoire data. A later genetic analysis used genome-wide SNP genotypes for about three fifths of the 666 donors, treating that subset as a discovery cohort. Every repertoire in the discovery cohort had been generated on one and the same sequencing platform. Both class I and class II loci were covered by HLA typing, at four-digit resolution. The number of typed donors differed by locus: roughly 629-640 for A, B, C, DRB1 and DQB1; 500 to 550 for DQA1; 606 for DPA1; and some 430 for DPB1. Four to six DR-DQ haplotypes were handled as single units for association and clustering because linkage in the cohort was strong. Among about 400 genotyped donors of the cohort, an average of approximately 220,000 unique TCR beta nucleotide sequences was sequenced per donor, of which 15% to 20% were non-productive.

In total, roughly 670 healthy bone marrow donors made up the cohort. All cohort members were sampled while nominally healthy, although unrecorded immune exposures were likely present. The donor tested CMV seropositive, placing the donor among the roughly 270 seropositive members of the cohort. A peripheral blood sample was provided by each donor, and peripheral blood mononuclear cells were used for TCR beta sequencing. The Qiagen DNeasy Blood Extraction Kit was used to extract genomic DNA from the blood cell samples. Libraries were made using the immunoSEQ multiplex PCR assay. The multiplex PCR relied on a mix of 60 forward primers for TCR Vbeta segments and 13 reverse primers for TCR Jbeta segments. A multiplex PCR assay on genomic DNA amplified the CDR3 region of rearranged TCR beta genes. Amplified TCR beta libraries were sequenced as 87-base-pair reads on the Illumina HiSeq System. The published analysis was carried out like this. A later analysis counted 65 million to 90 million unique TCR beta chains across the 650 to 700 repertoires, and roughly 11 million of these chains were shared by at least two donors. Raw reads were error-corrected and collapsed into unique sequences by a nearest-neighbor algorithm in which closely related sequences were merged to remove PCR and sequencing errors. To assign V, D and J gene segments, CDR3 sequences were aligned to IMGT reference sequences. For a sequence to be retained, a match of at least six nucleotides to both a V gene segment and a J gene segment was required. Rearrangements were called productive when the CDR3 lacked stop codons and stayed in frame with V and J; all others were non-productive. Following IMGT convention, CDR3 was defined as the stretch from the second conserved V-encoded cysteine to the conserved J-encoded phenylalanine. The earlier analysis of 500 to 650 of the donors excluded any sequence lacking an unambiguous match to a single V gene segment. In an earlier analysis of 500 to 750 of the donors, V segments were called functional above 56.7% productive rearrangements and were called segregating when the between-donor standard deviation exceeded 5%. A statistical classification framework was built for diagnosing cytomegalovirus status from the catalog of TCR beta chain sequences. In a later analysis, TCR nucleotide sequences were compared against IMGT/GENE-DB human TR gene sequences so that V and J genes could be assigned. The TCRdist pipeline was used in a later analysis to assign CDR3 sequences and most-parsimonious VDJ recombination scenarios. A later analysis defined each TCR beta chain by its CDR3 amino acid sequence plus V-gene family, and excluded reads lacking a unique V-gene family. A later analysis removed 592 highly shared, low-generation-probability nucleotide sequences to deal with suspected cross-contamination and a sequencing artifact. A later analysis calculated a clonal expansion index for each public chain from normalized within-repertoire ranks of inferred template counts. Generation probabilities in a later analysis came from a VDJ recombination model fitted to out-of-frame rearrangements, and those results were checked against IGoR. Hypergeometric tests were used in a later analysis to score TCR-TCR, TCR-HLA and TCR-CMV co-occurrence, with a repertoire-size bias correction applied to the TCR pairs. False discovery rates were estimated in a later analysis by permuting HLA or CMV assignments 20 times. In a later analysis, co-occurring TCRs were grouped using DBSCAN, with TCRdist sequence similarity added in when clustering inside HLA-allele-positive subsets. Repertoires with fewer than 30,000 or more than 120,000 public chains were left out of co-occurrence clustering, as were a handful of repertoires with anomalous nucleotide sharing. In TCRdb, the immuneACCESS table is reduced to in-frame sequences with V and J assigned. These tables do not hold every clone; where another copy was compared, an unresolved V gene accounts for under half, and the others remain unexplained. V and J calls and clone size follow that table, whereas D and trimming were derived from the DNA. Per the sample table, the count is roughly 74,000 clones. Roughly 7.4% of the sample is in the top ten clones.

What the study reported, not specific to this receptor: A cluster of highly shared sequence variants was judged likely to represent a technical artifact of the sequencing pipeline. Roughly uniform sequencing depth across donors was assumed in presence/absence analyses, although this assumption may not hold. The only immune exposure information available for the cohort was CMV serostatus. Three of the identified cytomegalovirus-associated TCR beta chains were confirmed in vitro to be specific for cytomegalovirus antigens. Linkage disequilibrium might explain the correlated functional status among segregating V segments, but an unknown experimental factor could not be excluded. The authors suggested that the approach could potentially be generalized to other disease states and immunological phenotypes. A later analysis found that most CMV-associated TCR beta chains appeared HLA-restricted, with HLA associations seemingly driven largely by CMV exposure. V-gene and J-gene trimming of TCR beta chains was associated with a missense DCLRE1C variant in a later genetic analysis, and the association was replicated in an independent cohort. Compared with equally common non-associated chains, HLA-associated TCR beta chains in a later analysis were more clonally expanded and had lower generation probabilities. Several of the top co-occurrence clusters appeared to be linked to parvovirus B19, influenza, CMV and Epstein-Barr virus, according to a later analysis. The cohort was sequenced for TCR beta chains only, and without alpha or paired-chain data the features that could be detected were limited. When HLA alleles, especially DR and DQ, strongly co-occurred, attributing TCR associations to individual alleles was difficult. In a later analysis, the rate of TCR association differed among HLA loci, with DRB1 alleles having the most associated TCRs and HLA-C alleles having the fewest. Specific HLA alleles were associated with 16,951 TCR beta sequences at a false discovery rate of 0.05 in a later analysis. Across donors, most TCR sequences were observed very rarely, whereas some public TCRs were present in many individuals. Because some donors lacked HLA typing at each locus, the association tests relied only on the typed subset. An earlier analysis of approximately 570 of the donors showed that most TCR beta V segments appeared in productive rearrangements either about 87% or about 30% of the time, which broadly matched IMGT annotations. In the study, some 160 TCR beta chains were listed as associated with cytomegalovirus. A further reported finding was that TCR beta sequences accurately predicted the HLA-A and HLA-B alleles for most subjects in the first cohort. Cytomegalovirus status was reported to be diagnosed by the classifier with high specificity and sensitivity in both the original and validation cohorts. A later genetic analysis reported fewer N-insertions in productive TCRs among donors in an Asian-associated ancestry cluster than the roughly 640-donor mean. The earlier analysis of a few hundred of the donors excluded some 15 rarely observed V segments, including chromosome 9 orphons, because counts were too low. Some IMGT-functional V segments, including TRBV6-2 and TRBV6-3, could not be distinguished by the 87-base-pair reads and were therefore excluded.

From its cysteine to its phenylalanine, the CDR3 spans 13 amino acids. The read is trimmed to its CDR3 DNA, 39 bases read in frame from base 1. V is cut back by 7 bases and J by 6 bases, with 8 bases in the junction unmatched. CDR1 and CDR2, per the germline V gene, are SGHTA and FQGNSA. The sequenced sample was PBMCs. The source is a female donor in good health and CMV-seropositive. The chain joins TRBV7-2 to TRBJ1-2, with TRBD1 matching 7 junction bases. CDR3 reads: CASTLTGKDGYTF. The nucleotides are TGTGCCAGCACCCTGACAGGGAAGGATGGCTACACCTTC.